Listed here are 15 T cell receptor beta chains from one sample, sequenced in a study of T cell responses to AZD1222 COVID-19 vaccine. The assay was immunoSEQ multiplex PCR, and TCRdb's table has in-frame clones only and misses some. The sample gives 150,000 to 200,000 clones, about 90% of which show up once; about 6.5% is in the top ten. The sample here was peripheral blood, taken 28 days after the second AZD1222 dose. These receptors originate from an adult who received the AZD1222 COVID-19 vaccine.

The chain has TRBV27 and TRBJ2-4; 7 nucleotides match TRBD2. Germline trimming cut 8 bases from V and 9 bases from J; bases unmatched to any gene: 13. The CDR3 spans 14 residues. The V gene's germline CDR1 is MNHEY and CDR2 SMNVEV (reference sequence). CDR3 sequence: CASGPWGGGGIQYF. CDR3 bases: TGTGCCAGCGGGCCATGGGGGGGAGGTGGCATTCAGTACTTC.

The V and J genes are TRBV11-2 and TRBJ2-7, with a possible D match to TRBD1 (5 bases). Germline CDR1 reads SGHAT; CDR2 reads FQNNGV. Trimming cost V 2 bases and J 2 bases, with 10 bases left between them. The CDR3 runs to 14 residues. The DNA for the CDR3 is TGTGCCAGCAGCTTACAGGGTCCTCCCTACGAGCAGTACTTC. Translation: CASSLQGPPYEQYF.

The gene calls are TRBV2 and TRBJ2-1; no reliable D call. CDR1 and CDR2 (germline): SNHLY, FYNNEI. This CDR3 has 14 amino acids. The V and J ends lost 6 bases and 8 bases respectively, with 17 bases between them. The CDR3 protein is CASRAGSGPHEQFF. The CDR3 coding sequence is TGTGCCAGCAGGGCCGGATCAGGCCCCCATGAGCAGTTCTTC.

The genes are TRBV30 and TRBJ1-1; D is unresolved. The germline gives CDR1 GTSNPN, CDR2 SVGIG (reference sequence). There are 16 residues in the CDR3. V shed 0 bases and J shed 0 bases, with 14 bases lying between them. The CDR3 region is CAWSVVFRGLNTEAFF. The CDR3 nucleotides read TGTGCCTGGAGTGTAGTCTTTCGGGGTTTGAACACTGAAGCTTTCTTT.

The chain carries TRBV6-5 and TRBJ2-7, with D perhaps TRBD1 (6 bases). Trimming removed 7 bases from V and 5 bases from J, with 12 bases in between. CDR3 length: 12 amino acids. The germline gives CDR1 MNHEY, CDR2 SVGAGI. The CDR3 bases are TGTGCCAGCACAGGGGACCCCAACGAGCAGTACTTC. It encodes CASTGDPNEQYF.

The chain joins TRBV7-6 to TRBJ2-2, with D perhaps TRBD2 (5 bases). The CDR3 loop spans 16 amino acids. Trimming shortened V by 1 base and J by 2 bases, and 11 bases separated the two germline ends. The germline V gene has CDR1 SGHVS and CDR2 FNYEAQ. The CDR3 DNA follows: TGTGCCAGCAGCTTAGAGGCTAGCTCAAACACCGGGGAGCTGTTTTTT. This sequence encodes CASSLEASSNTGELFF.

In DNA form, the CDR3 reads TGTGCCAGCAGCCAACTTGGAGGGGGGAACATTCAGTACTTC. Translating gives CASSQLGGGNIQYF. V gene TRBV14 combines with J gene TRBJ2-4; D could derive from TRBD1 or TRBD2 (6 bases each). The CDR3 runs to 14 residues. Germline V CDR1 and CDR2: SGHDN, FVKESK. The V end was cut by 2 bases, the J end by 7 bases, with 12 bases between.

This clone turned up a few times. The chain joins TRBV6-6 to TRBJ1-4; D is uncertain. This CDR3 comprises 14 residues. Germline assignment: CDR1 MNHNY and CDR2 SVGAGI (reference sequence). Trimming took 1 base from V and 4 from J, leaving 7 bases between them. In DNA form, the CDR3 reads TGTGCCAGCAGTTACTTGGGGAATAATGAAAAACTGTTTTTT. Protein sequence: CASSYLGNNEKLFF.

The rearrangement joins TRBV7-9 to TRBJ2-2, with TRBD1 matching over 8 bases. This CDR3 is 15 amino acids long. Germline V lookup: CDR1 SEHNR, CDR2 FQNEAQ (reference sequence). J was trimmed by 0 bases and V by 6 bases; bases with no gene match: 3. CDR3 region: CASRRTGTNTGELFF. The CDR3 DNA reads TGTGCCAGCAGACGGACAGGGACGAACACCGGGGAGCTGTTTTTT. Filled out from reference TRBV7-9 and TRBJ2-2, the complete variable domain reads DTGVSQNPRHKITKRGQNVTFRCDPISEHNRLYWYRQTLGQGPEFLTYFQNEAQLEKSRLLSDRFSAERPKGSFSTLEIQRTEQGDSAMYLCASRRTGTNTGELFFGEGSRLTVL.

V and J are TRBV30 and TRBJ2-5; 8 bases fit TRBD1. Germline CDR1 GTSNPN, CDR2 SVGIG (reference sequence). The CDR3 consists of 13 residues. Unmatched junction bases numbered 5, after V lost 3 bases and J lost 5 bases. CDR3 nucleotide sequence: TGTGCCTGGAGGAGGGACAGGAGTGAGACCCAGTACTTC. Translation: CAWRRDRSETQYF.

This chain joins TRBV5-5 and TRBJ1-4; 9 bases map to TRBD1. Germline CDR1 reads SGHKS; CDR2 reads YYEKEE (reference sequence). The CDR3 totals 17 residues. J lost 4 bases, V lost 6 bases, and 13 bases had no gene match. The chain's CDR3 is CASTQGLGQGLNEKLFF. Written as DNA, the CDR3 is TGTGCCAGCACCCAGGGGCTTGGACAGGGGCTTAATGAAAAACTGTTTTTT.

There are a few counts of this clone. This chain links TRBV10-3 with TRBJ2-1; D is ambiguous. V shed 1 base and J shed 7 bases, with 11 bases lying between them. The CDR3 consists of 14 residues. Looked up from germline, CDR1 is ENHRY and CDR2 is SYGVKD. The CDR3 region is CAISELRNRNEQFF. CDR3 in DNA: TGTGCCATCAGTGAGTTGCGCAATAGGAATGAGCAGTTCTTC.

The gene calls are TRBV12-3 or TRBV12-4 and TRBJ1-6; D may be TRBD1 (5 bases). Trimming removed 6 bases from V and 7 bases from J, with 7 bases in between. The CDR3 has 12 residues. In DNA, the CDR3 is TGTGCCAGCAGCCAGGGAAATTCACCCCTCCACTTT. Translated: CASSQGNSPLHF.

J is TRBJ2-1 and V is TRBV6-5; 10 bases match TRBD2. Losses at the gene ends were 7 bases for V and 6 bases for J; bases not matched to a gene: 6. The length of the CDR3 is 14 residues. The V gene's germline CDR1 is MNHEY and CDR2 SVGAGI. CDR3 protein: CASNLSGGGNEQFF. For the CDR3, the DNA is TGTGCCAGCAATCTGAGCGGGGGGGGCAATGAGCAGTTCTTC.

The chain recombines TRBV3-1 (or the pseudogene TRBV3-2) with TRBJ2-2; D unclear. The ends were cut back, 6 bases at V and 2 bases at J, with 4 bases in the middle. CDR3 length equals 12 residues. The V gene's germline CDR1 is LGHDT and CDR2 YNNKEL (reference sequence). The CDR3 region has the DNA TGTGCCAGCAGGCCAAACACCGGGGAGCTGTTTTTT. It is translated as CASRPNTGELFF.